This T cell receptor (beta chain) was recorded in a study of cytomegalovirus exposure and HLA in healthy donors. With 60 Vbeta and 13 Jbeta primers, the PCR was carried out. Repertoires were generated with immunoSEQ multiplex PCR, while TCRdb's copy carries only in-frame clones and drops some. The table shows tens of thousands of clones, with roughly 81% occurring only once. Germline loops: CDR1 SGHTA, CDR2 FQGTGA. The CDR3 consists of 14 residues. Trimming stripped 8 bases from V and 0 bases from J, with 13 bases between. Donors sampled were nominally healthy, though unrecorded immune exposures were likely.

The sequence derives from a woman in her thirties or forties in good health and CMV-seropositive. The V call is TRBV7-3, the J call TRBJ1-1, with D perhaps TRBD1 (5 bases). The sequenced material came from PBMCs. The DNA for the CDR3 is TGTGCCAGCTTATATCAGGGATTGAACACTGAAGCTTTCTTT. This translates into CASLYQGLNTEAFF.